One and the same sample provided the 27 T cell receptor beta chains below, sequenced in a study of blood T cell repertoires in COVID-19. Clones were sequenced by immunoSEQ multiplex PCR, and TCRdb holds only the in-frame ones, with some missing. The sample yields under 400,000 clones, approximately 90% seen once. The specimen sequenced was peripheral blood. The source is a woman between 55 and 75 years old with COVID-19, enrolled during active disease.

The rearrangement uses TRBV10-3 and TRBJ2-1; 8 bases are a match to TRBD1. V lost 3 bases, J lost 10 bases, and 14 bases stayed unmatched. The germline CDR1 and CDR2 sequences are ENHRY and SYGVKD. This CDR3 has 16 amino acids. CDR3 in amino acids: CAISDGGQGGMREQFF. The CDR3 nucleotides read TGTGCCATCAGTGACGGAGGACAGGGAGGAATGAGGGAGCAGTTCTTC.

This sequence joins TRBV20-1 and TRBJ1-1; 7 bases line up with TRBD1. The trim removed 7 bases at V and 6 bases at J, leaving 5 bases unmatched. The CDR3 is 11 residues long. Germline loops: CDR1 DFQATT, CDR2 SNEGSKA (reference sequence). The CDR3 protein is CSGGGHAEAFF. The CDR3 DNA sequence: TGCAGTGGAGGGGGCCATGCTGAAGCTTTCTTT.

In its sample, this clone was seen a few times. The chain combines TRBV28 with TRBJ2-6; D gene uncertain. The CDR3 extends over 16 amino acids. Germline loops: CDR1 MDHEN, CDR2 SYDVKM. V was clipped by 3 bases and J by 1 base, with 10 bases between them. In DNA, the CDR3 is TGTGCCAGCAGTTTCGTACATCCTTCTGGGGCCAACGTCCTGACTTTC. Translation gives CASSFVHPSGANVLTF.

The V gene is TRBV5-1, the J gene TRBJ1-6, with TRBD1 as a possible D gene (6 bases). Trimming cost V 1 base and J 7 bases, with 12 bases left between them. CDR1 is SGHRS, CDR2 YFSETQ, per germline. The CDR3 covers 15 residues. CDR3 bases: TGCGCCAGCAGCTTGCAACAGGGCGTGAATTCACCCCTCCACTTT. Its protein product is CASSLQQGVNSPLHF.

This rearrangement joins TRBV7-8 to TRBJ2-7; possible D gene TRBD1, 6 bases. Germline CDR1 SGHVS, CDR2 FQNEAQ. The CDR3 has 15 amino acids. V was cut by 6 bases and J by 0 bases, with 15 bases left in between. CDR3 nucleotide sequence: TGTGCCAGCAGGAATTCGGGACAACACTCCTACGAGCAGTACTTC. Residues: CASRNSGQHSYEQYF. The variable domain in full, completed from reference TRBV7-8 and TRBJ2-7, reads GAGVSQSPRYKVAKRGQDVALRCDPISGHVSLFWYQQALGQGPEFLTYFQNEAQLDKSGLPSDRFFAERPEGSVSTLKIQRTQQEDSAVYLCASRNSGQHSYEQYFGPGTRLTVT.

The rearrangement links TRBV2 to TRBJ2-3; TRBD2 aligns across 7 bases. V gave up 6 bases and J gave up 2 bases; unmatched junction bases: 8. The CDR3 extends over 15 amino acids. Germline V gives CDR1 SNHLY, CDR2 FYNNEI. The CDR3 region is CASRSRRGVTDTQYF. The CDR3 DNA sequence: TGTGCCAGCAGATCCCGTCGGGGGGTCACAGATACGCAGTATTTT.

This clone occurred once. This CDR3 reads CASSQRTSGGDEQYF. The CDR3 bases are TGTGCCAGCAGCCAACGGACTAGCGGGGGGGACGAGCAGTACTTC. The rearrangement links TRBV4-2 to TRBJ2-7; 15 nucleotides match TRBD2. CDR1 LGHNA and CDR2 YNFKEQ come from the germline V gene. CDR3 length: 15 residues. J was trimmed by 5 bases and V by 2 bases; bases with no gene match: 1.

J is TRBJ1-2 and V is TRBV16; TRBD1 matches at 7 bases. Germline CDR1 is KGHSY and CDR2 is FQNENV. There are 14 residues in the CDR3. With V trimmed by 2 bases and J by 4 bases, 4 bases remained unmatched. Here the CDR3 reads CASSQTGESYGYTF. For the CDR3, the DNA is TGTGCCAGCAGCCAAACAGGGGAGAGCTATGGCTACACCTTC.

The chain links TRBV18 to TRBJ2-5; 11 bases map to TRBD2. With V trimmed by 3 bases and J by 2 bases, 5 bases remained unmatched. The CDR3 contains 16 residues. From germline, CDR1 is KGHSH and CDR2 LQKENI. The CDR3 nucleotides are TGTGCCAGCTCACCCCTAGCGGGGGGTACTCAAGAGACCCAGTACTTC. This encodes CASSPLAGGTQETQYF.

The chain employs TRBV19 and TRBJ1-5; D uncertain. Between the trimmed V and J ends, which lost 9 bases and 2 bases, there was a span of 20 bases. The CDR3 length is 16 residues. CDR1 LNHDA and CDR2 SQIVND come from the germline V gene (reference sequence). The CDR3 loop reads CASREAGGSRNQPQHF. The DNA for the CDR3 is TGTGCCAGCCGCGAGGCGGGTGGTAGTCGCAATCAGCCCCAGCATTTT.

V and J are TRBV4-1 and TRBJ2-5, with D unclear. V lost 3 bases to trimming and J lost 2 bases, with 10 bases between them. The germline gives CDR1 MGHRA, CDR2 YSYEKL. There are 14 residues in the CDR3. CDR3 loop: CASSHFNRQETQYF. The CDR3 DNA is TGCGCCAGCAGCCATTTCAACCGGCAAGAGACCCAGTACTTC.

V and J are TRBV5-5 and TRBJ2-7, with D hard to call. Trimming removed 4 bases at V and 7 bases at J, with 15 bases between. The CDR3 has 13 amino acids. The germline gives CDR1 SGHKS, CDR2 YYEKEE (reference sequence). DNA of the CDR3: TGTGCCAGCAGCCCCCCATATCTAGGAGAGCAGTACTTC. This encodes CASSPPYLGEQYF.

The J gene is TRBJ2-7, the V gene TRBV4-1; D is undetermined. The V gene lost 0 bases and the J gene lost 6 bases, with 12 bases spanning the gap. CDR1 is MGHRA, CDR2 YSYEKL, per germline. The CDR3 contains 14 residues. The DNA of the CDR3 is TGCGCCAGCAGCCAAGATCGACTGCTCGGCGAGCAGTACTTC. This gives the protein CASSQDRLLGEQYF.

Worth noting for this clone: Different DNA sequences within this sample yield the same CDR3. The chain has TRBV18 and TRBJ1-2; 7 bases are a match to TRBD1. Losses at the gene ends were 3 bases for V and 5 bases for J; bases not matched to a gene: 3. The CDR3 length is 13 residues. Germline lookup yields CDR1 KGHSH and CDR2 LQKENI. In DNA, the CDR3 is TGTGCCAGCTCACCCGACAGGGCTTATGGCTACACCTTC. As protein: CASSPDRAYGYTF.

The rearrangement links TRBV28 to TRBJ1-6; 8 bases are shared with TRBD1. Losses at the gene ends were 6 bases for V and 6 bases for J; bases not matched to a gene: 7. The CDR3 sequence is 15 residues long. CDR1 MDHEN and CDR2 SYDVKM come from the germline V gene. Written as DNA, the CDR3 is TGTGCCAGCAGCCAAGGACAGGGCTTTAATTCACCCCTCCACTTT. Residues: CASSQGQGFNSPLHF.

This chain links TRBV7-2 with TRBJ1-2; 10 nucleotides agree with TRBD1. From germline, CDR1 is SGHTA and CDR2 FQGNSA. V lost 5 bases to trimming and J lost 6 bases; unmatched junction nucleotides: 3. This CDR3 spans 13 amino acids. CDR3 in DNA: TGTGCCAGCAGCCGTGGACAGGGGGATGGCTACACCTTC. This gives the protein CASSRGQGDGYTF.

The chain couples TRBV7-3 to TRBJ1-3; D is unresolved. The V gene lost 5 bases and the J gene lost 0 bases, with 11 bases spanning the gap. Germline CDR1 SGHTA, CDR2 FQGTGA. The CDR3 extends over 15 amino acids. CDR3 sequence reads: CASSPAAFSGNTIYF. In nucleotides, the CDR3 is TGTGCCAGCAGCCCCGCGGCCTTCTCTGGAAACACCATATATTTT.

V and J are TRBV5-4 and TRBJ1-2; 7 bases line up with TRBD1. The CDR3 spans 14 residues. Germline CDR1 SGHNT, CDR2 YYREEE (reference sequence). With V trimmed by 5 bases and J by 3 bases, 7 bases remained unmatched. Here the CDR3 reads CASRRQGGDYGYTF. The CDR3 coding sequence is TGTGCCAGCAGGAGACAGGGCGGCGACTATGGCTACACCTTC.

The CDR3 DNA is TGTGCCAGCACCGGACAGTCGCTCGCTAATTCACCCCTCCACTTT. Amino acids: CASTGQSLANSPLHF. The chain uses TRBV2 and TRBJ1-6; D possibly corresponds to TRBD1 (6 bases). The V end lost 7 bases, the J end lost 6 bases, and 16 bases lay between the germline ends. In germline, CDR1 is SNHLY, CDR2 FYNNEI. The CDR3 is made up of 15 amino acids.

In DNA form, the CDR3 reads TGCGCCAGCACCGAAGCGGGGGGCAGCTCCTACAATGAGCAGTTCTTC. Its protein product is CASTEAGGSSYNEQFF. The chain recombines TRBV4-1 with TRBJ2-1; 9 bases agree with TRBD2. The trim removed 7 bases at V and 0 bases at J, leaving 7 bases unmatched. The germline V gene has CDR1 MGHRA and CDR2 YSYEKL. CDR3 length equals 16 residues.

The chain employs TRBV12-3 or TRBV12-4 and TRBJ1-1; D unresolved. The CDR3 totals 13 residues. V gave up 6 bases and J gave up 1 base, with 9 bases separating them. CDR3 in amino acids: CASSPMRNTEAFF. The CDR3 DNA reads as TGTGCCAGCAGCCCCATGAGGAACACTGAAGCTTTCTTT.

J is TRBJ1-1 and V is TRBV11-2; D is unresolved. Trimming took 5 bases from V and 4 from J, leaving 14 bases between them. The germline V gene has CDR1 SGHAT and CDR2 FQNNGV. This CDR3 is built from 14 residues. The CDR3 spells CASSIGSSGTEAFF. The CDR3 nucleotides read TGTGCCAGCAGCATTGGGTCTTCGGGCACTGAAGCTTTCTTT.

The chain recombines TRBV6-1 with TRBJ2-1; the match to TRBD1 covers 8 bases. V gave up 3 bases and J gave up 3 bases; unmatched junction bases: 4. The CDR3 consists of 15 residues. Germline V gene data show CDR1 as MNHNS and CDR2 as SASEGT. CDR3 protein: CASSESGTGYNEQFF. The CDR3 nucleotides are TGTGCCAGCAGTGAGTCCGGGACAGGCTACAATGAGCAGTTCTTC.

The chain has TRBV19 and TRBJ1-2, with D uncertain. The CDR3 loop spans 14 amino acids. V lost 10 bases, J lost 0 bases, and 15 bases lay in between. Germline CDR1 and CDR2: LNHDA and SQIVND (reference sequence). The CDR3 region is CATRLREANYGYTF. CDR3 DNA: TGTGCCACCAGATTGAGGGAAGCTAACTATGGCTACACCTTC.

The CDR3 DNA reads as TGCGCCAGCAGCCAGTTCGCCAACCAAGCAGGTGAAGCTTTCTTT. It encodes CASSQFANQAGEAFF. J is TRBJ1-1 and V is TRBV4-1, with D unresolved. V was clipped by 3 bases and J by 7 bases, with 18 bases between them. Germline V gives CDR1 MGHRA, CDR2 YSYEKL. The CDR3 loop spans 15 amino acids.

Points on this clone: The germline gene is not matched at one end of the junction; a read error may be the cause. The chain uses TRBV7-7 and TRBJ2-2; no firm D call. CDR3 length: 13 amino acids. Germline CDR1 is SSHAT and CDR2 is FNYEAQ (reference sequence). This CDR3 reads CASRPGNTGELFF. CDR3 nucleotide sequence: TGTGCTAGCAGACCAGGGAACACCGGGGAGCTGTTTTTT.

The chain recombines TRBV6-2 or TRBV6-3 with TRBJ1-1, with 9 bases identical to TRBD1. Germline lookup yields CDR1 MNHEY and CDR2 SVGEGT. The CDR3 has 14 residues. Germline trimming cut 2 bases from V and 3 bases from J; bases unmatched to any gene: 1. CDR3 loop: CASSYRDRDTEAFF. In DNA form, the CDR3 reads TGTGCCAGCAGTTACCGGGACAGGGACACTGAAGCTTTCTTT.